This TCR beta chain was captured by sequencing in a study of cytomegalovirus exposure and HLA in healthy donors. V shed 4 bases and J 1 base; nucleotides not matched to a gene: 3. Germline V lookup: CDR1 KGHSH, CDR2 LQKENI. The CDR3 totals 15 residues. In the case of this clone: Its antigen is not identified.

Repertoires were generated with immunoSEQ multiplex PCR, while TCRdb's copy carries only in-frame clones and drops some. The sample includes roughly 300,000 clones, approximately 90% of them seen just once. Broader study findings: In the 120 or so validation repertoires, around 95% of cluster scores exceeded 0, per a later analysis. Most TCRs appeared rarely, but some public TCRs recurred in many donors.

The donors were members of the validation cohort comprising approximately 110 subjects, separate from the approximately 670-subject first cohort. This chain joins TRBV18 and TRBJ2-2; 7 positions agree with TRBD1. Sequencing input: PBMCs. The origin of this receptor is a woman aged 18-35 years in good health and CMV-seronegative. DNA for the CDR3: TGTGCCAGCTCACGGGACAGTAGGAACACCGGGGAGCTGTTTTTT. Protein sequence: CASSRDSRNTGELFF. Looking up the rest from reference TRBV18 and TRBJ2-2 gives the full variable domain: NAGVMQNPRHLVRRRGQEARLRCSPMKGHSHVYWYRQLPEEGLKFMVYLQKENIIDESGMPKERFSAEFPKEGPSILRIQQVVRGDSAAYFCASSRDSRNTGELFFGEGSRLTVL.